Shown below are 8 T cell receptor delta chains from a single sample sequenced in a study of gamma-delta chains in newborns, infants, children. TCRdb reran clone calling via CATT on the reads. The table includes 4,000 to 5,000 delta-chain clones, about 15% detected once. Sequenced sample: blood. Receptors were obtained from a child who was a newborn, infant or young child, either healthy, febrile or measles-vaccinated (not recorded which).

Concerning this clone: A read error may be the cause here, since a much bigger clone is one base away. The chain combines TRDV2 with TRDJ3; 10 nucleotides match TRDD3. Germline matching of the DNA provided the J gene here, since TCRdb leaves it blank. The CDR3 runs 20 residues. Germline values: CDR1 GEAIGNYY, CDR2 EKD. The CDR3 sequence is CACDRALYWGMNWDTRKMFF. In DNA form, the CDR3 reads TGTGCCTGTGACAGGGCGCTTTACTGGGGGATGAACTGGGACACCCGAAAGATGTTTTTC.

Within the sample, this clone is large. This sample also contains other DNA sequences that code for the same CDR3. The chain is built from TRDV2 and TRDJ3, with a possible D match to TRDD3 (5 bases). The germline V gene encodes CDR1 GEAIGNYY and CDR2 EKD. V was cut by 0 bases and J by 2 bases, with 10 bases left in between. The CDR3 length is 17 residues. Here the CDR3 reads CACDTIGDTWDTRQMFF. As DNA, the CDR3 is TGTGCCTGTGACACCATTGGGGACACCTGGGACACCCGACAGATGTTTTTC.

This clone is large in the sample. This CDR3 reads CALGELRCIHPPTDKLIF. CDR3 coding DNA: TGTGCTCTTGGGGAACTGAGGTGTATCCACCCTCCAACCGATAAACTCATCTTT. The chain has TRDV1 and TRDJ1; D is unresolved. Germline CDR1 and CDR2: TSWWSYY and QGS. The length of the CDR3 is 18 residues. The V end lost 0 bases, the J end lost 2 bases, and 19 bases lay between the germline ends.

Turning to this clone: With only one base between it and a far larger clone, this is likely a read error. The chain carries TRDV2 and TRDJ3; the match to TRDD3 covers 8 bases. Trimming removed 0 bases from V and 3 bases from J; junction bases left unmatched: 12. The germline V gene has CDR1 GEAIGNYY and CDR2 EKD. The CDR3 has 20 residues. The CDR3 bases are TGTGCCTGTGACACCGTACTGGGGGCCACGAGCTACTGGGACACCCGACAGATGTTTTTC. Translated: CACDTVLGATSYWDTRQMFF.

In the case of this clone: This sequence may be a read error, since a much larger clone differs from it by one base. The chain couples TRDV2 to TRDJ1, with TRDD3 matching over 9 bases. Germline V CDR1 and CDR2: GEAIGNYY, EKD. CDR3 size: 14 residues. The CDR3 DNA is TGTGCCTATGACACGCTGGGGGATACCGATAAACTCATCTTT. Its protein is CAYDTLGDTDKLIF.

Note on this clone: A much larger clone lies one base from this, so it may be a read error. This chain joins TRDV1 and TRDJ1; 8 bases match TRDD3. V was pared by 5 bases and J by 0 bases, with 26 bases of the junction left unmatched. Germline V CDR1 and CDR2: TSWWSYY, QGS. CDR3 length: 22 amino acids. The CDR3 nucleotides are TGTGCTCTTGGGAGGTTTCCAAACCTACGGTACGTACTGGGGGCGTACACCGATAAACTCATCTTT. Translating it yields CALGRFPNLRYVLGAYTDKLIF.

As to this clone: A junction boundary mismatches the germline segment, possibly from a read error. The V and J genes are TRDV2 and TRDJ3; the match to TRDD3 covers 10 bases. This CDR3 is 20 amino acids long. Germline loops: CDR1 GEAIGNYY, CDR2 EKD. The CDR3 DNA reads TGCGCCTGTGACACCGTGATGGGGGATACCCTCTCCTGGGCCACCCGACAGATGTTTTTC. Translated: CACDTVMGDTLSWATRQMFF.

As concerns this clone: Its ends do not fully match the called genes, so a read error is possible. The chain uses TRDV2 and TRDJ3, with 10 bases lining up with TRDD3. Here the J gene came from matching the DNA to germline, since TCRdb omits it. CDR1 is GEAIGNYY, CDR2 EKD, per germline. This CDR3 has 23 residues. The CDR3 loop reads CACDPVVGDTEVRAPWDTRKMFF. The DNA of the CDR3 is TGTGCCTGTGATCCCGTGGTGGGGGATACTGAGGTTAGGGCCCCCTGGGACACCCGAAAGATGTTTTTC.